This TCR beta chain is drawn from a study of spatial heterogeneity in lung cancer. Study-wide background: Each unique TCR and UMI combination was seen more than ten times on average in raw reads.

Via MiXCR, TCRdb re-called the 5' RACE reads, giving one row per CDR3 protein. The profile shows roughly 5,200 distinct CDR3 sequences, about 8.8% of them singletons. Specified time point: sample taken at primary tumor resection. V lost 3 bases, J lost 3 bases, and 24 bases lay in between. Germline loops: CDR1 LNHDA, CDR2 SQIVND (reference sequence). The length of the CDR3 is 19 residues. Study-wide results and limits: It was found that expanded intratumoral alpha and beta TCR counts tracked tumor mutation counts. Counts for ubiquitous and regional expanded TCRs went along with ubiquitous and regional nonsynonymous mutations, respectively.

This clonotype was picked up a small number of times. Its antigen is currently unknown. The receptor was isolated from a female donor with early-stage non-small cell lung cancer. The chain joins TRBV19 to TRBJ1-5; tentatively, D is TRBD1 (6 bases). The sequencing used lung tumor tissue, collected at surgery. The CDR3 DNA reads TGTGCCAGTAGTATTTACAGGGCCAACACAAATTGGTACAATCAGCCCCAGCATTTT. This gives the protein CASSIYRANTNWYNQPQHF.